The 3 T cell receptor beta chains reported below all come from one sample, sequenced in a study of T-cell memory formation after mild COVID-19. TCRdb used MiXCR to reprocess the 5' RACE reads, holding one entry per CDR3 protein. The top ten hold 12% of the sample, which has under 650,000 distinct CDR3 sequences, 15% to 20% seen once. The sequencing input was PBMCs or a T cell subset sorted from them (not recorded which). The source of these receptors is an adult woman who had mild COVID-19 (a few samples of this study predate the infection). Cell type and time point are not known.

This clonotype was seen more than once but under ten times. The V gene is TRBV4-1, the J gene TRBJ2-7; the D is unclear. The ends were cut back, 2 bases at V and 3 bases at J, with 8 bases in the middle. From germline, CDR1 is MGHRA and CDR2 YSYEKL. The CDR3 is made up of 13 amino acids. CDR3 DNA: TGCGCCAGCAGCCAAAACGACAACTACGAGCAGTACTTC. It specifies CASSQNDNYEQYF.

V gene TRBV11-2 combines with J gene TRBJ2-5; either TRBD1 or TRBD2 may fit D (5 bases each). The CDR3 has 13 amino acids. The germline V and J ends were trimmed by 2 bases and 10 bases, with 14 bases remaining between them. Germline V CDR1 and CDR2: SGHAT, FQNNGV. CDR3 coding DNA: TGTGCCAGCAGCTTATCCACCCCTGGGGGCCAGTACTTC. It specifies CASSLSTPGGQYF.

This clonotype was counted only a few times. The rearrangement links TRBV5-6 to TRBJ1-5; TRBD1 aligns across 10 bases. The CDR3 covers 16 residues. V gave up 0 bases and J gave up 4 bases; unmatched junction bases: 4. CDR1 SGHDT and CDR2 YYEEEE come from the germline V gene. In DNA, the CDR3 is TGTGCCAGCAGCTTGGCAGGGACAGGGGTGAATCAGCCCCAGCATTTT. Protein product: CASSLAGTGVNQPQHF.